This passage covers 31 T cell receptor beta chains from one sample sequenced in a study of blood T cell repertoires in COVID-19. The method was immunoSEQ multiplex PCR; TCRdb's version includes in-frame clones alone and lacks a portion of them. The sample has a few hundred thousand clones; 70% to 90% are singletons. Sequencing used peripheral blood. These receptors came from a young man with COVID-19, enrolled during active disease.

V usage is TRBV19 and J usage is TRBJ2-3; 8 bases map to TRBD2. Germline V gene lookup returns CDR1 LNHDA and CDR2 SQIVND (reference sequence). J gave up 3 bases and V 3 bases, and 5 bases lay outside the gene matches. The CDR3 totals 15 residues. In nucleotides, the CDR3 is TGTGCCAGTAGTATCGGGGCGGGGGGTACAGATACGCAGTATTTT. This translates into CASSIGAGGTDTQYF.

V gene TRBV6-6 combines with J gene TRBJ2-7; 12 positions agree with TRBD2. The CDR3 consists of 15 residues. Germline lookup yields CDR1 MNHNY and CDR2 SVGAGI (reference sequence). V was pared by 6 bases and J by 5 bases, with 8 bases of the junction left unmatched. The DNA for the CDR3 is TGTGCCAGCAGCCCTAGCGGGAGGGCCTTGCACGAGCAGTACTTC. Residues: CASSPSGRALHEQYF.

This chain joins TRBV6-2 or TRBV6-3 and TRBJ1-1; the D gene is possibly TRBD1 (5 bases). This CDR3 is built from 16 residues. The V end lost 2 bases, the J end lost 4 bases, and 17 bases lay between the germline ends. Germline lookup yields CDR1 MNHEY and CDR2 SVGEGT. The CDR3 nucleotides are TGTGCCAGCAGTTACAGCACCCCCCCGGGGGGCACTGAAGCTTTCTTT. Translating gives CASSYSTPPGGTEAFF.

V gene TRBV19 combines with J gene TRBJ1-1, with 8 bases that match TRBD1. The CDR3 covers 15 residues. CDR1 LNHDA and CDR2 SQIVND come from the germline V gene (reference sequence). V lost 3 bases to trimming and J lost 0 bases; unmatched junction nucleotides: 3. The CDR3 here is CASSIGDRMNTEAFF. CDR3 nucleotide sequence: TGTGCCAGTAGTATCGGGGACAGGATGAACACTGAAGCTTTCTTT.

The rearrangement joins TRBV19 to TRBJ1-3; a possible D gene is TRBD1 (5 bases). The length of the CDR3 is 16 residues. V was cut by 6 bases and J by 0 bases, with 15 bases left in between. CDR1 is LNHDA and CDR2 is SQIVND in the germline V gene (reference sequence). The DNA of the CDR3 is TGTGCCAGTAGGCCCGGGACTGCCAACTCTGGAAACACCATATATTTT. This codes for CASRPGTANSGNTIYF.

The CDR3 sequence: CASSPPSTGDEKLFF. For the CDR3, the DNA is TGTGCCAGCAGCCCCCCCTCGACAGGGGACGAAAAACTGTTTTTT. The V call is TRBV7-9, the J call TRBJ1-4, with 8 nucleotides matching TRBD1. This CDR3 is 15 amino acids long. Germline CDR1 SEHNR, CDR2 FQNEAQ (reference sequence). V dropped 5 bases and J dropped 8; count of bases not matched to a gene: 10.

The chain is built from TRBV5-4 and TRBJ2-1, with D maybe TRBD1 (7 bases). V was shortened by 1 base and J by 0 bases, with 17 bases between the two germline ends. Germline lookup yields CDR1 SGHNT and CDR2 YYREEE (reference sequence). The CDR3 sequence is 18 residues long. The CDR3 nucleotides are TGTGCCAGCAGCTTGCCCGCAGGGGGGCAAAGCTCCTACAATGAGCAGTTCTTC. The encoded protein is CASSLPAGGQSSYNEQFF.

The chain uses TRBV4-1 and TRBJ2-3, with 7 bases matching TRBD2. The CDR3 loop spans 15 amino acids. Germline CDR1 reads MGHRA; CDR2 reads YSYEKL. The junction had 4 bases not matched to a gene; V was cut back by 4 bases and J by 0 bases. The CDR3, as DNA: TGCGCCAGCAGCCCGACTAGCTTGAGCACAGATACGCAGTATTTT. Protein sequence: CASSPTSLSTDTQYF.

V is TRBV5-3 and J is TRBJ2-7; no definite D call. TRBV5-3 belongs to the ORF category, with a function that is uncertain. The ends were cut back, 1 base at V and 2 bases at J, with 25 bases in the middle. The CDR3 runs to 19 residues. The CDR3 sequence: CARSLCGPVPPSSPYEQYF. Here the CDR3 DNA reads TGTGCCAGAAGCTTGTGCGGCCCGGTCCCCCCTAGTTCCCCCTACGAGCAGTACTTC.

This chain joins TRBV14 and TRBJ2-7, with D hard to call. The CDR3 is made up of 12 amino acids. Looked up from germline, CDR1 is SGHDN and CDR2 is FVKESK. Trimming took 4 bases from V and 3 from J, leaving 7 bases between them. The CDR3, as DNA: TGTGCCAGCAGCCGACTGGTCTACGAGCAGTACTTC. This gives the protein CASSRLVYEQYF.

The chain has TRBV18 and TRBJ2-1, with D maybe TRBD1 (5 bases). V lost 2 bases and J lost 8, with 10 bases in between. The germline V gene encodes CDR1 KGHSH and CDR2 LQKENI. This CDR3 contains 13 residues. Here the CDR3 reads CASSPSTDYEQFF. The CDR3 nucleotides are TGTGCCAGCTCACCATCGACAGATTATGAGCAGTTCTTC. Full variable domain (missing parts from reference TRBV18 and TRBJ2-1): NAGVMQNPRHLVRRRGQEARLRCSPMKGHSHVYWYRQLPEEGLKFMVYLQKENIIDESGMPKERFSAEFPKEGPSILRIQQVVRGDSAAYFCASSPSTDYEQFFGPGTRLTVL.

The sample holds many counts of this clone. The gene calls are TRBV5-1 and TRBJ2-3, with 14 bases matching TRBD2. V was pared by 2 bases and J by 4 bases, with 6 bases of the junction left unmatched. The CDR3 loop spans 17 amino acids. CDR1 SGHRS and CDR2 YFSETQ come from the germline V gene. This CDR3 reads CASSFHGTSGSPDTQYF. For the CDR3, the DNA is TGCGCCAGCAGCTTCCATGGGACTAGCGGGAGTCCAGATACGCAGTATTTT.

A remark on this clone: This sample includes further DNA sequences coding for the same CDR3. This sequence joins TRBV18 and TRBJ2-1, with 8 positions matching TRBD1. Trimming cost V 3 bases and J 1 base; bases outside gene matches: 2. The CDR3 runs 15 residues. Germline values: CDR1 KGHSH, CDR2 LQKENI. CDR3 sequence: CASSPGTGSYNEQFF. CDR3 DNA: TGTGCCAGCTCACCCGGGACAGGATCCTACAATGAGCAGTTCTTC.

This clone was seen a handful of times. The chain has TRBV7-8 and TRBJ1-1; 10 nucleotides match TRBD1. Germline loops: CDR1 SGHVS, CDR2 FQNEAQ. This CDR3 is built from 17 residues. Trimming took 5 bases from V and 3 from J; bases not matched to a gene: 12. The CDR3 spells CASSLLAAGTGDTEAFF. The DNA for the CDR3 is TGTGCCAGCAGCCTCCTTGCGGCGGGGACAGGGGACACTGAAGCTTTCTTT.

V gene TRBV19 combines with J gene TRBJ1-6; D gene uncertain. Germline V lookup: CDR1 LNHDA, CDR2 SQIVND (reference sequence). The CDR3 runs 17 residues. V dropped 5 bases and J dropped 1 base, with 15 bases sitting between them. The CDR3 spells CASSGHEDGSYNSPLHF. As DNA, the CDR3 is TGTGCCAGTAGTGGCCATGAGGATGGATCCTATAATTCACCCCTCCACTTT.

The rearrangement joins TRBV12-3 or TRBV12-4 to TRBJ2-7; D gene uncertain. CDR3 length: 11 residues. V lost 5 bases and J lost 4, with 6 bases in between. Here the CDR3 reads CASSASYEQYF. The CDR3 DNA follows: TGTGCCAGCAGTGCGTCTTACGAGCAGTACTTC.

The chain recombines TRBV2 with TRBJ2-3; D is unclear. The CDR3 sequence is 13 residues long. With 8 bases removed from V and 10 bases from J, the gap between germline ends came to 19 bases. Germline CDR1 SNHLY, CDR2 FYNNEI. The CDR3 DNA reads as TGTGCCAGCGGCCCTCAACCCCAGGTTGCGCAGTATTTT. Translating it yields CASGPQPQVAQYF.

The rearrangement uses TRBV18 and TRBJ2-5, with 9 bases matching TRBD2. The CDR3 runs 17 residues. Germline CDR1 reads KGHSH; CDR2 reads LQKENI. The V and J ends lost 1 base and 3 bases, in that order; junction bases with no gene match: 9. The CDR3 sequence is CASSPLPKTSGKETQYF. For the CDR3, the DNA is TGTGCCAGCTCACCACTTCCGAAGACTAGCGGCAAAGAGACCCAGTACTTC.

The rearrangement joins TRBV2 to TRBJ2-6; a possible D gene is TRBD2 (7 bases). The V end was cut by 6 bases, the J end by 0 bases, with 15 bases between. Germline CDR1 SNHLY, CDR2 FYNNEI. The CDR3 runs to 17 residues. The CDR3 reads CASRPTRGGSGANVLTF. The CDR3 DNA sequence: TGTGCCAGCAGGCCGACAAGGGGGGGCTCTGGGGCCAACGTCCTGACTTTC.

This chain's CDR3 is CASRSGRTGTNEQFF. Written as DNA, the CDR3 is TGCGCCAGCAGATCGGGGAGGACAGGGACCAATGAGCAGTTCTTC. The chain couples TRBV5-1 to TRBJ2-1; 8 bases are a match to TRBD1. The germline V gene has CDR1 SGHRS and CDR2 YFSETQ. V lost 5 bases, J lost 6 bases, and 10 bases stayed unmatched. This CDR3 comprises 15 residues.

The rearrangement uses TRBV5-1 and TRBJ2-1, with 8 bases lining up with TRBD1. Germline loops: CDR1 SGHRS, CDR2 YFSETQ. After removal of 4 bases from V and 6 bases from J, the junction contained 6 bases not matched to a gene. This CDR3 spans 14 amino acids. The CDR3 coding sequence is TGCGCCAGCAGCCAGACAGGGGTGGGCAATGAGCAGTTCTTC. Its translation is CASSQTGVGNEQFF.

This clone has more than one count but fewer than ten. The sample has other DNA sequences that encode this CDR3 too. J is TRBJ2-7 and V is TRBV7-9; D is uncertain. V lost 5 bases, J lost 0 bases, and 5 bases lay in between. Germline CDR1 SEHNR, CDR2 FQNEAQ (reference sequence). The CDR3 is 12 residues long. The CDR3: CASSLSSYEQYF. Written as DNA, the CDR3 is TGTGCCAGCAGCCTGAGCTCCTACGAGCAGTACTTC.

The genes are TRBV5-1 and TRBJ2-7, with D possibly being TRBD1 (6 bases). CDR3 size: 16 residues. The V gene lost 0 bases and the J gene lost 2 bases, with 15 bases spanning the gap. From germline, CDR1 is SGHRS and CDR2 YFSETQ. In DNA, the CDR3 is TGCGCCAGCAGCTTGGTAAGACAGGCAATAACCTACGAGCAGTACTTC. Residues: CASSLVRQAITYEQYF. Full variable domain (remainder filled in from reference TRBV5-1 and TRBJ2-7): KAGVTQTPRYLIKTRGQQVTLSCSPISGHRSVSWYQQTPGQGLQFLFEYFSETQRNKGNFPGRFSGRQFSNSRSEMNVSTLELGDSALYLCASSLVRQAITYEQYFGPGTRLTVT.

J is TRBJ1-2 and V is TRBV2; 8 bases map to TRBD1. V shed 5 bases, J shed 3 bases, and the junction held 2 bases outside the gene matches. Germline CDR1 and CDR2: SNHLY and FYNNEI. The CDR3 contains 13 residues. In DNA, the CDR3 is TGTGCCAGCAGTCAGGGACAGGACTATGGCTACACCTTC. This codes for CASSQGQDYGYTF.

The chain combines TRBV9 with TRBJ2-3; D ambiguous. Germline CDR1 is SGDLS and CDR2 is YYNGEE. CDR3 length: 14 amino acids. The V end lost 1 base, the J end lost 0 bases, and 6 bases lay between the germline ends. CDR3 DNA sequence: TGTGCCAGCAGCGTATTCTCTAGCACAGATACGCAGTATTTT. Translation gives CASSVFSSTDTQYF.

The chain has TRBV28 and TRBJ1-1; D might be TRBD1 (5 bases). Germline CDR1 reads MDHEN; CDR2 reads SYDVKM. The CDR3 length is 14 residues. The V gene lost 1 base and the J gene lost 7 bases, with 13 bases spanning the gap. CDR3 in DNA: TGTGCCAGCAGTTTATTAGTGGGAGGGGTTGAAGCTTTCTTT. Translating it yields CASSLLVGGVEAFF.

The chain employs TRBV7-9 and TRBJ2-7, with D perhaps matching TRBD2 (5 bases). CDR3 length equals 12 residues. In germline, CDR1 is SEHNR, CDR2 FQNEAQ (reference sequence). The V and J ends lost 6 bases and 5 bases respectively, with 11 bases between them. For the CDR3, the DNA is TGTGCCAGCAGGGGGTACGGGAACGAGCAGTACTTC. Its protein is CASRGYGNEQYF. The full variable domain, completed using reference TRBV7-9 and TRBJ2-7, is DTGVSQNPRHKITKRGQNVTFRCDPISEHNRLYWYRQTLGQGPEFLTYFQNEAQLEKSRLLSDRFSAERPKGSFSTLEIQRTEQGDSAMYLCASRGYGNEQYFGPGTRLTVT.

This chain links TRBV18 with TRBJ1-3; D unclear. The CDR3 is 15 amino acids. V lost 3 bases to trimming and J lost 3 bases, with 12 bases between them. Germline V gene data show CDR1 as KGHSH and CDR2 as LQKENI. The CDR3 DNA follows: TGTGCCAGCTCACCGCCTGGAGGGTTTGGAAACACCATATATTTT. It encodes CASSPPGGFGNTIYF.

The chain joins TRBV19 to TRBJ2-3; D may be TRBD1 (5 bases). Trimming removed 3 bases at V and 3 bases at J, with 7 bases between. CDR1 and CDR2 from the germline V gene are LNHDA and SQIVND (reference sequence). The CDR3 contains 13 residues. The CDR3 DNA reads TGTGCCAGTAGTATGGGGCCAACAGATACGCAGTATTTT. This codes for CASSMGPTDTQYF.

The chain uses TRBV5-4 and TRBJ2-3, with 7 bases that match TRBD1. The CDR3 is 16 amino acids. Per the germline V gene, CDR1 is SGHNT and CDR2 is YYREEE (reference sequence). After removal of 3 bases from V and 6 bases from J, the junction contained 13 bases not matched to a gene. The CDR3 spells CASSSPGQTVMDTQYF. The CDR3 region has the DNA TGTGCCAGCAGCTCCCCGGGACAGACGGTCATGGATACGCAGTATTTT.

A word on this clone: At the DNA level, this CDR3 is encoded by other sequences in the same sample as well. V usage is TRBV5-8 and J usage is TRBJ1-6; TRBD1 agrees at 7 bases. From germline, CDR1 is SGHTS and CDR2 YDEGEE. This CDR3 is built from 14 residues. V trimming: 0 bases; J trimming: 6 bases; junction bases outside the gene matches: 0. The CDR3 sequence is CASSLDRGNSPLHF. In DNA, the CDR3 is TGTGCCAGCAGCTTGGACAGGGGTAATTCACCCCTCCACTTT.